These T cell receptor beta chains were read from a single sample in a study of blood T cell repertoires in COVID-19. Assay: immunoSEQ multiplex PCR; the TCRdb copy retains only in-frame clones and omits some. The table includes almost 300,000 clones, around 90% detected once. Sequenced sample: peripheral blood. The receptors were gathered from a man in his sixties or seventies with acute or convalescent COVID-19. Each CDR3 is given with its conserved first and last residue. A D gene is named only where the DNA matches it firmly. Clone size, where shown, is once, few, many, or a class for clones that have expanded.

d_call | j_call | v_call | clone_size | cdr3_nt | cdr3_aa
TRBD2 | TRBJ2-1 | TRBV11-2 | - | TGTGCCAGCAGCTTCCCCCTAAGAACTAGCGGGAGCCCTTACAATGAGCAGTTCTTC | CASSFPLRTSGSPYNEQFF
TRBD1 | TRBJ2-7 | TRBV7-9 | - | TGTGCCAGCAGAACCGGGACAGGGGGCTATTACGAGCAGTACTTC | CASRTGTGGYYEQYF
TRBD1 | TRBJ2-7 | TRBV6-5 | - | TGTGCCAGCAGTAGGGACAGGGGCTACGAGCAGTACTTC | CASSRDRGYEQYF
- | TRBJ2-2 | TRBV4-1 | - | TGCGCCAGCAGCCAAGACAGGGGATCCACCGGGGAGCTGTTTTTT | CASSQDRGSTGELFF
- | TRBJ1-6 | TRBV18 | - | TGTGCCAGCTCACCGAACCGGGGCTCCTATAATTCACCCCTCCACTTT | CASSPNRGSYNSPLHF
- | TRBJ2-5 | TRBV28 | - | TGTGCCAGCAGTACCCGGGACCAAGAGACCCAGTACTTC | CASSTRDQETQYF
- | TRBJ2-3 | TRBV5-6 | - | TGTGCCAGCAGCTTGCGCTACAGGGATACGCAGTATTTT | CASSLRYRDTQYF
TRBD1 | TRBJ2-2 | TRBV19 | - | TGTGCCAGTAGTATACGGGACAGGGGTACCGGGGAGCTGTTTTTT | CASSIRDRGTGELFF
- | TRBJ2-1 | TRBV4-3 | - | TGCGCCAGCAGCCAAGAAGCGGGCGAGCAGTTCTTC | CASSQEAGEQFF
TRBD1 | TRBJ2-7 | TRBV30 | - | TGTGCCTGGAGGAGGGACAGGAGCTCCTACGAGCAGTACTTC | CAWRRDRSSYEQYF
TRBD1 | TRBJ1-2 | TRBV30 | - | TGTGCCTGGAGTGGGGGTCGAAGGACAGGGAAATATGGCTACACCTTC | CAWSGGRRTGKYGYTF
- | TRBJ1-2 | TRBV29-1 | - | TGCAGCGTTGAATTGGGCATGGACTATGGCTACACCTTC | CSVELGMDYGYTF
TRBD2 | TRBJ2-2 | TRBV27 | - | TGTGCCAGCAGTGTCCTAGCGGTGAACACCGGGGAGCTGTTTTTT | CASSVLAVNTGELFF
- | TRBJ2-7 | TRBV6-6 | few | TGTGCCAGCAGTTTTCGGGCGGCTAGCGAAATAAGGCAGTACTTC | CASSFRAASEIRQYF
TRBD1 | TRBJ1-2 | TRBV19 | - | TGTGCCAGTAGTATTAACCAGGGGGCCAGGATGGGCTACACCTTC | CASSINQGARMGYTF
- | TRBJ1-1 | TRBV3-1/TRBV3-2 | - | TGTGCCAGCAGCCCGCTTGGGGGGACTGAAGCTTTCTTT | CASSPLGGTEAFF
TRBD1 | TRBJ2-7 | TRBV4-3 | - | TGCGCCAGCAGCCAAGGGGGACAGACCTCCTACGAGCAGTACTTC | CASSQGGQTSYEQYF
TRBD2 | TRBJ2-3 | TRBV18 | - | TGTGCCAGCTCACGGACTAGCGGGAGTTCAGATACGCAGTATTTT | CASSRTSGSSDTQYF